This TCR beta chain was identified in a study of neurological immune-mediated disorders. Germline V CDR1 and CDR2: SGHDT, YYEEEE. This CDR3 is 13 amino acids long. Trimming left V 2 bases short and J 6 bases short, with 10 bases between. Broader study findings: Private repertoires in all groups were suggested by the finding that expanded clones across subjects shared no CDR3 amino acid sequences.

One entry per CDR3 protein results from TCRdb running MiXCR on the 5' RACE reads. The sample contains some 30,000 distinct CDR3 sequences, approximately 4.5% of which appear only once. Ten or more counts support this clonotype. Its target is not known. This rearrangement joins TRBV5-6 to TRBJ2-3; D not resolved. The clonotype comes from a man aged 18 to 30 in good health. Sequenced sample: PBMCs. Written as DNA, the CDR3 is TGTGCCAGCAGCTTCTTGCAGAGGGATACGCAGTATTTT. Translation gives CASSFLQRDTQYF.